The 20 T cell receptor beta chains below all came from one sample that was sequenced in a study of blood T cell repertoires in COVID-19. Using immunoSEQ multiplex PCR, the repertoire was profiled, and TCRdb retains in-frame clones only, with some absent. The top ten clones hold roughly 2.3% of a sample with about 110,000 clones, 80% to 90% of them seen once. The sample consisted of peripheral blood. These receptors all come from a human donor in a cohort sampled during active COVID-19.

The chain recombines TRBV6-6 with TRBJ2-5; D unresolved. The germline V and J ends were trimmed by 3 bases and 4 bases, with 18 bases remaining between them. CDR1 and CDR2 from the germline V gene are MNHNY and SVGAGI (reference sequence). This CDR3 contains 16 residues. CDR3 coding DNA: TGTGCCAGCAGTTATGGGTCTGGAGTCAGAGGAGAGACCCAGTACTTC. This sequence encodes CASSYGSGVRGETQYF.

The gene calls are TRBV11-3 and TRBJ2-3; the D gene is possibly TRBD2 (5 bases). This CDR3 contains 11 residues. CDR1 and CDR2 from the germline V gene are SGHNT and YENEEA. The V gene lost 5 bases and the J gene lost 6 bases, with 6 bases spanning the gap. CDR3 DNA: TGTGCCAGCAGCACGGGGGATACGCAGTATTTT. It translates to CASSTGDTQYF.

The chain is built from TRBV6-1 and TRBJ1-2, with a possible D match to TRBD1 (6 bases). The V gene lost 3 bases and the J gene lost 6 bases, with 26 bases spanning the gap. Germline V CDR1 and CDR2: MNHNS, SASEGT. This CDR3 is 18 amino acids long. The CDR3, as DNA: TGTGCCAGCAGTGAGGGGTACCTAGGGACACCGGGTGGCGATGGCTACACCTTC. As protein: CASSEGYLGTPGGDGYTF.

The V gene is TRBV2, the J gene TRBJ2-2, with TRBD1 identical over 9 bases. The CDR3 is made up of 15 amino acids. V lost 6 bases and J lost 5; bases outside the gene matches: 7. The germline V gene has CDR1 SNHLY and CDR2 FYNNEI. The chain's CDR3 is CASSPRDRVTGELFF. The CDR3 DNA follows: TGTGCCAGCAGCCCCCGGGACAGGGTTACCGGGGAGCTGTTTTTT.

The chain has TRBV5-6 and TRBJ1-2; 10 positions match TRBD1. The CDR3 contains 14 residues. CDR1 and CDR2 from the germline V gene are SGHDT and YYEEEE. Unmatched junction bases numbered 4, after V lost 4 bases and J lost 4 bases. Here the CDR3 DNA reads TGTGCCAGCAGCACCGGGACAGGGGTCTATGGCTACACCTTC. Translating it yields CASSTGTGVYGYTF.

This chain joins TRBV2 and TRBJ2-3; 10 bases agree with TRBD2. Germline lookup yields CDR1 SNHLY and CDR2 FYNNEI. V lost 0 bases and J lost 2; bases outside the gene matches: 5. There are 17 residues in the CDR3. CDR3 DNA: TGTGCCAGCAGTGAAGCGGTACTAGCGGGGCCCACAGATACGCAGTATTTT. This gives the protein CASSEAVLAGPTDTQYF.

The chain employs TRBV27 and TRBJ2-2; 7 bases match TRBD1. This CDR3 contains 15 residues. The V gene's germline CDR1 is MNHEY and CDR2 SMNVEV (reference sequence). Trimming cost V 7 bases and J 7 bases; bases outside gene matches: 12. CDR3 bases: TGTGCCAGCACCTCAAACACAGGGGCGATCGGGGAGCTGTTTTTT. Its translation is CASTSNTGAIGELFF.

V and J are TRBV10-3 and TRBJ2-5; 9 positions match TRBD1. V gave up 10 bases and J gave up 7 bases; unmatched junction bases: 16. The CDR3 is made up of 15 amino acids. CDR1 and CDR2 (germline): ENHRY, SYGVKD. DNA of the CDR3: TGTGCCACAAGCGATCCGGGGACAGGGTTGGGGACCCAGTACTTC. Translating it yields CATSDPGTGLGTQYF.

This clone occurred once. V is TRBV10-3 and J is TRBJ2-7; D call uncertain. The CDR3 contains 14 residues. Trimming removed 3 bases from V and 7 bases from J, with 16 bases in between. Germline assignment: CDR1 ENHRY and CDR2 SYGVKD. CDR3 nucleotides: TGTGCCATCAGTGACTTTACATTGGGCAAAGAGCAGTACTTC. Translated, it gives CAISDFTLGKEQYF.

This chain joins TRBV23-1 and TRBJ1-4; D is unclear. TRBV23-1 is an ORF for which the function is uncertain. This CDR3 is 14 amino acids long. V gave up 3 bases and J gave up 0 bases, with 5 bases separating them. CDR3 nucleotides: TGCGCCAGCAGTCATAGCCCAACTAATGAAAAACTGTTTTTT. This translates into CASSHSPTNEKLFF.

The chain recombines TRBV2 with TRBJ2-6, with 8 positions matching TRBD1. The CDR3 covers 15 residues. Germline lookup yields CDR1 SNHLY and CDR2 FYNNEI. With V trimmed by 4 bases and J by 3 bases, 2 bases remained unmatched. The CDR3 loop is CASSGQGFGANVLTF. CDR3 DNA sequence: TGTGCCAGCAGTGGACAGGGGTTTGGGGCCAACGTCCTGACTTTC.

The V and J genes are TRBV2 and TRBJ2-5; 7 bases align to TRBD1. The CDR3 contains 15 residues. V gave up 6 bases and J gave up 4 bases; unmatched junction bases: 11. Germline V gene data show CDR1 as SNHLY and CDR2 as FYNNEI. CDR3 residues: CASSGDRVQGETQYF. The CDR3 nucleotides are TGTGCCAGCAGCGGCGACAGGGTACAGGGAGAGACCCAGTACTTC.

This chain uses TRBV3-1 (or the pseudogene TRBV3-2) with TRBJ1-2; perhaps TRBD1 as D (5 bases). Trimming pared 4 bases from V and 2 bases from J, leaving 20 bases between. Germline CDR1 reads LGHDT; CDR2 reads YNNKEL (reference sequence). This CDR3 region has 17 residues. CDR3: CASSPKGRVGANYGYTF. In nucleotides, the CDR3 is TGTGCCAGCAGCCCAAAAGGGAGGGTAGGGGCAAACTATGGCTACACCTTC.

This chain uses TRBV2 with TRBJ1-4, with TRBD1 identical over 10 bases. The V gene end was trimmed by 8 bases and the J gene end by 6 bases; junction bases not matched to a gene: 9. This CDR3 has 15 amino acids. Germline CDR1 and CDR2: SNHLY and FYNNEI. CDR3 nucleotides: TGTGCCAGCCGAGGTCCCGGGACAGGGGATGAAAAACTGTTTTTT. Translation: CASRGPGTGDEKLFF.

This clone has more than one count but fewer than ten. The gene calls are TRBV5-6 and TRBJ1-2, with 7 bases aligning to TRBD1. CDR1 and CDR2 from the germline V gene are SGHDT and YYEEEE. This CDR3 spans 14 amino acids. Unmatched junction bases numbered 9, after V lost 6 bases and J lost 4 bases. The CDR3 loop reads CASNVPGGFYGYTF. The CDR3 DNA follows: TGTGCCAGCAACGTACCAGGGGGATTCTATGGCTACACCTTC.

This clone has only a few counts. The chain recombines TRBV3-1 (or the pseudogene TRBV3-2) with TRBJ1-5; D unresolved. Germline V lookup: CDR1 LGHDT, CDR2 YNNKEL (reference sequence). This CDR3 contains 14 residues. Between the trimmed V and J ends, which lost 1 base and 0 bases, there was a span of 4 bases. The CDR3 sequence is CASSQAHSNQPQHF. DNA for the CDR3: TGTGCCAGCAGCCAAGCCCATAGCAATCAGCCCCAGCATTTT.

The genes are TRBV19 and TRBJ1-6, with a weak D call TRBD1 (6 bases). The CDR3 is 15 residues long. Trimming left V 3 bases short and J 2 bases short, with 8 bases between. Germline values: CDR1 LNHDA, CDR2 SQIVND (reference sequence). As DNA, the CDR3 is TGTGCCAGTAGTATCGGACAGACCTATAATTCACCCCTCCACTTT. It encodes CASSIGQTYNSPLHF.

The gene calls are TRBV27 and TRBJ2-7; TRBD1 might be the D (6 bases). V lost 4 bases to trimming and J lost 3 bases, with 19 bases between them. The CDR3 has 16 residues. Germline CDR1 reads MNHEY; CDR2 reads SMNVEV (reference sequence). The CDR3 region is CASSYPRTAPGYEQYF. The CDR3 DNA is TGTGCCAGCAGTTACCCCCGGACAGCCCCTGGCTACGAGCAGTACTTC.

This sequence joins TRBV29-1 and TRBJ2-1; maybe TRBD1 (5 bases). Germline CDR1 is SQVTM and CDR2 is ANQGSEA. Trimming left V 4 bases short and J 4 bases short, with 5 bases between. CDR3 length: 11 residues. The CDR3 DNA reads TGCAGCGTTGGACAGTACAATGAGCAGTTCTTC. This codes for CSVGQYNEQFF.

CDR3 protein: CARGQGAYGYTF. The CDR3, as DNA: TGTGCCCGGGGACAGGGGGCCTATGGCTACACCTTC. The gene calls are TRBV30 and TRBJ1-2; 12 nucleotides line up with TRBD1. The CDR3 has 12 amino acids. Trimming cost V 8 bases and J 4 bases; bases outside gene matches: 2. The germline gives CDR1 GTSNPN, CDR2 SVGIG (reference sequence).